Below, 25 T cell receptor beta chains from the same sample are listed, as sequenced in a study of shared clonotypes between healthy human individuals. Cells designated naive CD8 were CD45RO-negative and were positively selected for CCR7, with terminally differentiated effector memory CD45RA+ cells excluded. Profiled with immunoSEQ multiplex PCR; TCRdb holds only in-frame clones, not every one. The table has about 2.1 million clones, roughly 91% seen once; the top ten hold 1.5% to 2%. The specimen was naive CD8+ T cells from PBMCs. Source of these receptors: a young man in good health. Some clones in this sample may be carry-over from other donors' samples.

Of note for this clone: Different DNA sequences within this sample yield the same CDR3. The V and J genes are TRBV9 and TRBJ2-7, with 7 positions matching TRBD2. Germline CDR1 SGDLS, CDR2 YYNGEE. V lost 2 bases, J lost 4 bases, and 6 bases stayed unmatched. CDR3 length equals 14 residues. CDR3 sequence reads: CASSVGGVGYEQYF. CDR3 DNA sequence: TGTGCCAGCAGCGTTGGGGGGGTCGGTTACGAGCAGTACTTC.

As to this clone: Other DNA sequences in this specimen translate into the identical CDR3. The chain couples TRBV27 to TRBJ2-2; no reliable D call. CDR1 and CDR2 (germline): MNHEY, SMNVEV (reference sequence). The CDR3 runs 12 residues. The V end was cut by 4 bases, the J end by 6 bases, with 6 bases between. The DNA for the CDR3 is TGTGCCAGCAGTTATTTATCCGGGGAGCTGTTTTTT. Amino acids: CASSYLSGELFF.

The chain uses TRBV7-6 and TRBJ2-7; maybe TRBD1 (6 bases). This CDR3 has 13 residues. V gave up 5 bases and J gave up 1 base, with 9 bases separating them. CDR1 and CDR2 from the germline V gene are SGHVS and FNYEAQ. The CDR3 DNA is TGTGCCAGCAGCAAAAGGGGGTCCTACGAGCAGTACTTC. Translated: CASSKRGSYEQYF.

This chain joins TRBV4-3 and TRBJ2-3; TRBD2 is a possible D gene (6 bases). The CDR3 has 16 amino acids. Germline CDR1 is LGHNA and CDR2 is YSLEER. V dropped 5 bases and J dropped 0 bases, with 15 bases sitting between them. This CDR3 reads CASSTLTGVSTDTQYF. The CDR3 DNA follows: TGCGCCAGCAGCACTCTCACGGGAGTTAGCACAGATACGCAGTATTTT.

The chain recombines TRBV4-1 with TRBJ1-3; no clear D gene. Germline assignment: CDR1 MGHRA and CDR2 YSYEKL. The CDR3 runs to 17 residues. Trimming shortened V by 1 base and J by 0 bases, and 13 bases separated the two germline ends. The DNA of the CDR3 is TGCGCCAGCAGCCAAGCCAGCCTTCATAACTCTGGAAACACCATATATTTT. Translated: CASSQASLHNSGNTIYF.

The gene calls are TRBV4-2 and TRBJ1-5; D call uncertain. CDR3 size: 16 residues. The V gene's germline CDR1 is LGHNA and CDR2 YNFKEQ. Trimming took 0 bases from V and 6 from J, leaving 15 bases between them. CDR3 loop: CASSQDSMGSGQPQHF. CDR3 sequence (DNA): TGTGCCAGCAGCCAAGATTCAATGGGTTCGGGTCAGCCCCAGCATTTT.

The CDR3 region is CASSPRSSAGYGYTF. The CDR3 coding sequence is TGTGCCAGCAGCCCGCGTTCGTCGGCTGGCTATGGCTACACCTTC. J is TRBJ1-2 and V is TRBV5-6; D remains ambiguous. CDR1 is SGHDT, CDR2 YYEEEE, per germline. The CDR3 totals 15 residues. V was clipped by 4 bases and J by 4 bases, with 17 bases between them.

This clone was seen a handful of times. The CDR3 protein is CASSQGSNTEAFF. The CDR3 region has the DNA TGTGCCAGCAGCCAGGGGTCGAACACTGAAGCTTTCTTT. The genes are TRBV14 and TRBJ1-1; D is unresolved. Germline CDR1 and CDR2: SGHDN and FVKESK. The CDR3 is 13 residues long. Trimming took 3 bases from V and 1 from J, leaving 6 bases between them.

The rearrangement uses TRBV27 and TRBJ1-5, with D perhaps matching TRBD1 (6 bases). CDR1 and CDR2 (germline): MNHEY, SMNVEV (reference sequence). This CDR3 region has 14 residues. Trimming pared 2 bases from V and 4 bases from J, leaving 9 bases between. CDR3 nucleotide sequence: TGTGCCAGCAGTTTAAACAGGGATAATCAGCCCCAGCATTTT. Translating it yields CASSLNRDNQPQHF.

The rearrangement links TRBV7-9 to TRBJ2-3, with a possible D match to TRBD2 (6 bases). CDR3 length: 13 residues. The germline V and J ends were trimmed by 4 bases and 6 bases, with 11 bases remaining between them. CDR1 is SEHNR and CDR2 is FQNEAQ in the germline V gene (reference sequence). CDR3 sequence (DNA): TGTGCCAGCAGCTCGGGGGATCGGGATACGCAGTATTTT. Encoded protein: CASSSGDRDTQYF.

The table lists this clone with a few counts. The V and J genes are TRBV29-1 and TRBJ2-2; D not certain. Germline V lookup: CDR1 SQVTM, CDR2 ANQGSEA. Trimming took 4 bases from V and 1 from J, leaving 7 bases between them. CDR3 length: 13 amino acids. CDR3 nucleotide sequence: TGCAGCGTTGTGGTTGTGAACACCGGGGAGCTGTTTTTT. It yields the protein CSVVVVNTGELFF.

Turning to this clone: At the DNA level, this CDR3 is encoded by other sequences in the same sample as well. This chain uses TRBV6-4 with TRBJ1-1; D gene ambiguous. CDR1 and CDR2 (germline): MRHNA, SNTAGT. The V and J ends lost 2 bases and 0 bases respectively, with 4 bases between them. The CDR3 runs 13 residues. The CDR3 DNA follows: TGTGCCAGCAGTGACGGTTTGAACACTGAAGCTTTCTTT. Amino acid sequence: CASSDGLNTEAFF.

This chain joins TRBV2 and TRBJ2-1, with 15 bases that match TRBD2. CDR3 length equals 14 residues. Germline lookup yields CDR1 SNHLY and CDR2 FYNNEI. The ends lost 6 bases at V and 12 bases at J; junction bases unmatched: 6. The CDR3 region is CASRGLAGGIGQFF. CDR3 DNA sequence: TGTGCCAGCAGGGGACTAGCGGGAGGAATAGGGCAGTTCTTC.

On this clone: The same CDR3 also results from other DNA sequences found in this sample. The J gene is TRBJ2-1, the V gene TRBV7-9; the match to TRBD2 covers 8 bases. The CDR3 is 14 amino acids. V was pared by 5 bases and J by 1 base, with 1 base of the junction left unmatched. Germline CDR1 and CDR2: SEHNR and FQNEAQ (reference sequence). CDR3 DNA: TGTGCCAGCAGCCAGCGGGGGTCCTACAATGAGCAGTTCTTC. Its translation: CASSQRGSYNEQFF.

V usage is TRBV4-2 and J usage is TRBJ2-3; 7 nucleotides agree with TRBD2. The CDR3 covers 16 residues. CDR1 is LGHNA and CDR2 is YNFKEQ in the germline V gene. Trimming cost V 1 base and J 5 bases; bases outside gene matches: 9. The CDR3 is CASSQASREWIDTQYF. In DNA, the CDR3 is TGTGCCAGCAGCCAAGCCTCGCGGGAGTGGATAGATACGCAGTATTTT.

The rearrangement joins TRBV29-1 to TRBJ2-6; no clear D gene. Germline CDR1 reads SQVTM; CDR2 reads ANQGSEA. This CDR3 contains 15 residues. The V and J ends lost 2 bases and 2 bases respectively, with 10 bases between them. DNA for the CDR3: TGCAGCGTTGAAACTCTACAGACTGGGGCCAACGTCCTGACTTTC. Translated: CSVETLQTGANVLTF.

The V gene is TRBV13, the J gene TRBJ1-1; TRBD1 might be the D (6 bases). The length of the CDR3 is 14 residues. Germline CDR1 is PRHDT and CDR2 is FYEKMQ (reference sequence). Deletions cut 6 bases from V and 3 bases from J, with 14 bases between. The CDR3 region has the DNA TGTGCCAGCAGACCCGGGACACACCACACTGAAGCTTTCTTT. The encoded protein is CASRPGTHHTEAFF. The whole variable domain, filled in from reference TRBV13 and TRBJ1-1, reads AAGVIQSPRHLIKEKRETATLKCYPIPRHDTVYWYQQGPGQDPQFLISFYEKMQSDKGSIPDRFSAQQFSDYHSELNMSSLELGDSALYFCASRPGTHHTEAFFGQGTRLTVV.

V usage is TRBV29-1 and J usage is TRBJ1-2; D unclear. Trimming left V 7 bases short and J 2 bases short, with 14 bases between. In germline, CDR1 is SQVTM, CDR2 ANQGSEA. CDR3 length equals 13 residues. CDR3 in amino acids: CSAEGGENYGYTF. CDR3 bases: TGCAGCGCCGAGGGTGGAGAGAACTATGGCTACACCTTC.

The CDR3 sequence: CASSLRGLAGVGNTGELFF. The CDR3 DNA sequence: TGCGCCAGCAGCTTGAGGGGACTAGCGGGAGTCGGGAACACCGGGGAGCTGTTTTTT. This chain joins TRBV5-1 and TRBJ2-2; 14 bases map to TRBD2. This CDR3 has 19 residues. With 1 base clipped from V and 1 base from J, the junction kept 6 bases outside the gene matches. Germline CDR1 and CDR2: SGHRS and YFSETQ.

The gene calls are TRBV2 and TRBJ2-7; 8 bases map to TRBD2. This CDR3 is 14 amino acids long. Germline CDR1 and CDR2: SNHLY and FYNNEI. The trim removed 0 bases at V and 6 bases at J, leaving 4 bases unmatched. CDR3 sequence (DNA): TGTGCCAGCAGTGAAGCGGGACTAGGTATCGAGCAGTACTTC. Its protein is CASSEAGLGIEQYF.

This chain uses TRBV7-2 with TRBJ1-1; 9 bases are shared with TRBD1. Germline lookup yields CDR1 SGHTA and CDR2 FQGNSA. After removal of 1 base from V and 1 base from J, the junction contained 4 bases not matched to a gene. The CDR3 covers 16 residues. In nucleotides, the CDR3 is TGTGCCAGCAGCTTAGACAGGGGGCTTAGGAACACTGAAGCTTTCTTT. Residues: CASSLDRGLRNTEAFF.

The genes are TRBV29-1 and TRBJ2-7; D possibly corresponds to TRBD1 (6 bases). Germline V gives CDR1 SQVTM, CDR2 ANQGSEA. V dropped 6 bases and J dropped 0 bases, with 18 bases sitting between them. This CDR3 region has 15 residues. The CDR3 sequence is CSVERGDRFSYEQYF. CDR3 coding DNA: TGCAGCGTCGAAAGGGGCGACAGGTTCTCCTACGAGCAGTACTTC.

The V call is TRBV6-5, the J call TRBJ1-2; 7 positions agree with TRBD1. V was pared by 7 bases and J by 2 bases, with 7 bases of the junction left unmatched. This CDR3 comprises 14 residues. Germline-derived CDR1 and CDR2 are MNHEY and SVGAGI. The CDR3 region has the DNA TGTGCCAGCACCCAGGACAGGCAGAACTATGGCTACACCTTC. It translates to CASTQDRQNYGYTF.

The CDR3, as DNA: TGTGCCAGGAACGACAGGGACAACACCGGGGAGCTGTTTTTT. This sequence encodes CARNDRDNTGELFF. V gene TRBV19 combines with J gene TRBJ2-2; 7 bases map to TRBD1. J lost 2 bases, V lost 9 bases, and 6 bases had no gene match. Germline loops: CDR1 LNHDA, CDR2 SQIVND (reference sequence). This CDR3 has 14 residues.

This chain uses TRBV19 with TRBJ1-5, with 7 bases fitting TRBD1. V trimming: 5 bases; J trimming: 3 bases; junction bases outside the gene matches: 10. This CDR3 comprises 16 residues. Germline V gene lookup returns CDR1 LNHDA and CDR2 SQIVND (reference sequence). The CDR3 coding sequence is TGTGCCAGTAGTTCCCGACAGGGCCCTATCAATCAGCCCCAGCATTTT. This encodes CASSSRQGPINQPQHF.